This TCR beta chain is from a study of T cells in Graves' hyperthyroidism and ophthalmopathy. This clonotype came up many times. Using RNA transcripts as the source, TCR beta CDR3 regions were amplified. The study used the HTBI primer set for a first-round RT-PCR of the TCR CDR3. TCRdb re-called the multiplex PCR reads with MiXCR, one entry per CDR3 protein. The table lists 300,000 to 400,000 distinct CDR3 sequences, roughly 21% of them singletons, with over 45% in the top ten. Germline V gives CDR1 MDHEN, CDR2 SYDVKM. Trimming shortened V by 5 bases and J by 10 bases, and 9 bases separated the two germline ends. The CDR3 is made up of 11 amino acids.

This chain links TRBV28 with TRBJ2-1; D may be TRBD1 (5 bases). The sequenced sample consisted of blood. The clonotype originates from a woman aged 45-65 years with Graves' hyperthyroidism. The CDR3 bases are TGTGCCAGCAGTCAACAGGCGGAGCAGTTCTTC. Translated, it gives CASSQQAEQFF.